The 25 T cell receptor beta chains presented below share a single source sample, sequenced in a study of blood T cells in healthy people across ages. For the second PCR, which ran for roughly 6 to 12 cycles, a sample-barcoded 5' primer and a J-beta primer mix were used. In TCRdb, the 5' RACE reads were re-called with MiXCR into one record per CDR3 protein. The table shows about 1.8 million distinct CDR3 sequences, with 49% occurring only once. Material: blood. Source of these receptors: a woman aged 40 to 50 in good health.

The chain employs TRBV20-1 and TRBJ2-5; 9 bases are a match to TRBD1. V was clipped by 6 bases and J by 0 bases; unmatched bases: 5. This CDR3 has 14 amino acids. CDR1 and CDR2 (germline): DFQATT, SNEGSKA (reference sequence). CDR3 sequence reads: CSAPGTGNQETQYF. CDR3 bases: TGCAGTGCCCCCGGGACAGGGAACCAAGAGACCCAGTACTTC.

The chain is built from TRBV6-5 and TRBJ2-6, with D hard to call. Germline assignment: CDR1 MNHEY and CDR2 SVGAGI. The CDR3 is made up of 17 amino acids. V dropped 1 base and J dropped 0 bases, with 10 bases sitting between them. The CDR3 nucleotides read TGTGCCAGCAGTTACTTCTGGACGGGCTCTGGGGCCAACGTCCTGACTTTC. Amino acids: CASSYFWTGSGANVLTF.

This chain connects TRBV6-5 to TRBJ1-2; D is unresolved. The CDR3 contains 14 residues. Germline CDR1 and CDR2: MNHEY and SVGAGI. Trimming took 8 bases from V and 3 from J, leaving 16 bases between them. The CDR3 spells CASGESIRDYGYTF. CDR3 in DNA: TGTGCCAGCGGTGAATCGATACGGGACTATGGCTACACCTTC.

This clonotype was seen a few times. This chain joins TRBV28 and TRBJ1-5; no clear D. Trimming left V 5 bases short and J 4 bases short, with 9 bases between. CDR1 is MDHEN and CDR2 is SYDVKM in the germline V gene. The CDR3 loop spans 13 amino acids. The CDR3 sequence: CASSVGRNQPQHF. The CDR3 nucleotides read TGTGCCAGCAGTGTGGGCAGAAATCAGCCCCAGCATTTT.

The rearrangement joins TRBV7-2 to TRBJ2-7; D is unclear. This CDR3 region has 15 residues. The germline V gene encodes CDR1 SGHTA and CDR2 FQGNSA. Trimming took 5 bases from V and 5 from J, leaving 19 bases between them. CDR3 nucleotide sequence: TGTGCCAGCAGCCCCGGCCCCCAGGTTAGTAACGAGCAGTACTTC. This translates into CASSPGPQVSNEQYF.

J is TRBJ2-6 and V is TRBV5-1, with unresolved D. V was shortened by 3 bases and J by 7 bases, with 20 bases between the two germline ends. Germline V CDR1 and CDR2: SGHRS, YFSETQ. The CDR3 extends over 17 amino acids. The CDR3 DNA reads as TGCGCCAGCAGCTCAGGATACAGCAGATTTTTAGCCAACGTCCTGACTTTC. It codes for CASSSGYSRFLANVLTF.

Comments on this clonotype: The junction departs from germline at one end; a sequencing error may be responsible. The CDR3 DNA reads TGTGCCAGCAGCACTAAAAAAAGCGGGGTCACAGATACGCGGTATTTT. This gives the protein CASSTKKSGVTDTRYF. V is TRBV5-4 and J is TRBJ2-3, with 7 positions matching TRBD2. Germline V gene data show CDR1 as SGHNT and CDR2 as YYREEE (reference sequence). This CDR3 contains 16 residues.

The chain recombines TRBV29-1 with TRBJ1-1; TRBD1 agrees at 7 bases. The J segment lost 1 base and the V segment lost 7 bases, leaving 6 bases of the junction unmatched. This CDR3 is built from 13 residues. Germline lookup yields CDR1 SQVTM and CDR2 ANQGSEA. CDR3 in DNA: TGCAGCGCAGGACAGGACCCGAACACTGAAGCTTTCTTT. This gives the protein CSAGQDPNTEAFF.

This clonotype was seen a few times. The genes are TRBV4-2 and TRBJ2-1; TRBD2 agrees at 9 bases. Germline CDR1 reads LGHNA; CDR2 reads YNFKEQ. This CDR3 region has 15 residues. J lost 6 bases, V lost 7 bases, and 10 bases had no gene match. This CDR3 is CASTQIAGVSNEQFF. CDR3 DNA sequence: TGTGCCAGCACACAAATAGCGGGGGTCTCCAATGAGCAGTTCTTC.

J is TRBJ1-2 and V is TRBV18, with D tentatively TRBD1 (5 bases). The CDR3 runs to 15 residues. Trimming shortened V by 3 bases and J by 6 bases, and 17 bases separated the two germline ends. Germline CDR1 KGHSH, CDR2 LQKENI. CDR3 in DNA: TGTGCCAGCTCACCCGATTTTGAGGGGAAAGATGGCTACACCTTC. Encoded protein: CASSPDFEGKDGYTF.

This chain uses TRBV11-2 with TRBJ2-1; no definite D call. V was clipped by 0 bases and J by 10 bases, with 10 bases between them. In germline, CDR1 is SGHAT, CDR2 FQNNGV. This CDR3 has 13 residues. The CDR3 nucleotides are TGTGCCAGCAGCTTAGACAGGCGAGACGAGCAGTTCTTC. Protein: CASSLDRRDEQFF.

V gene TRBV6-2 or TRBV6-3 combines with J gene TRBJ2-5; D could derive from TRBD1 or TRBD2 (6 bases each). Per the germline V gene, CDR1 is MNHEY and CDR2 is SVGEGT. Trimming shortened V by 4 bases and J by 5 bases, and 17 bases separated the two germline ends. The CDR3 loop spans 15 amino acids. CDR3 sequence reads: CASSSPRGAGETQYF. The DNA of the CDR3 is TGTGCCAGCAGTTCCCCTAGGGGGGCCGGTGAGACCCAGTACTTC.

This clonotype has ten or more counts. The V gene is TRBV12-3 or TRBV12-4, the J gene TRBJ2-7; 7 bases map to TRBD1. This CDR3 comprises 14 residues. J lost 2 bases, V lost 6 bases, and 7 bases had no gene match. CDR3 sequence reads: CASRRQGSTYEQYF. The CDR3 DNA is TGTGCCAGCAGGAGACAGGGTAGCACCTACGAGCAGTACTTC.

V gene TRBV6-5 combines with J gene TRBJ2-5, with D possibly matching TRBD2 (6 bases). V lost 2 bases to trimming and J lost 5 bases, with 15 bases between them. The CDR3 is made up of 15 amino acids. Germline-derived CDR1 and CDR2 are MNHEY and SVGAGI. The DNA for the CDR3 is TGTGCCAGCAGTTACGGTGGGGGGATCGGGGAGACCCAGTACTTC. This translates into CASSYGGGIGETQYF.

This clonotype was seen a handful of times. V gene TRBV20-1 combines with J gene TRBJ2-4, with 7 bases aligning to TRBD1. Losses at the gene ends were 4 bases for V and 8 bases for J; bases not matched to a gene: 17. The CDR3 covers 16 residues. The germline CDR1 and CDR2 sequences are DFQATT and SNEGSKA (reference sequence). The DNA of the CDR3 is TGCAGTGCTAATTTGGCCCCAACAGGGGTTTTGGACATTCAGTACTTC. Its protein product is CSANLAPTGVLDIQYF.

This clonotype was seen a handful of times. The rearrangement uses TRBV28 and TRBJ1-4, with D maybe TRBD1 (5 bases). The CDR3 consists of 12 residues. Deletions cut 9 bases from V and 7 bases from J, with 12 bases between. CDR1 and CDR2 (germline): MDHEN, SYDVKM. The CDR3 sequence: CASVGALEKLFF. The DNA for the CDR3 is TGTGCCAGTGTTGGGGCGCTTGAAAAACTGTTTTTT.

This chain links TRBV20-1 with TRBJ2-5; 9 bases map to TRBD1. The CDR3 runs 14 residues. Germline lookup yields CDR1 DFQATT and CDR2 SNEGSKA (reference sequence). J lost 4 bases, V lost 4 bases, and 7 bases had no gene match. CDR3 sequence reads: CSAKTGTGPETQYF. Written as DNA, the CDR3 is TGCAGTGCTAAAACCGGGACAGGGCCAGAGACCCAGTACTTC.

In this sample, this clonotype turned up a few times. The V gene is TRBV5-1, the J gene TRBJ1-6, with 10 bases lining up with TRBD1. CDR3 length: 15 residues. V dropped 4 bases and J dropped 9; count of bases not matched to a gene: 7. Looked up from germline, CDR1 is SGHRS and CDR2 is YFSETQ. CDR3: CASSPDRGLRSPLHF. For the CDR3, the DNA is TGCGCCAGCAGCCCAGACAGGGGGCTTCGTTCACCCCTCCACTTT.

This chain uses TRBV6-5 with TRBJ2-3, with 7 bases aligning to TRBD2. J lost 6 bases, V lost 2 bases, and 8 bases had no gene match. Per germline, CDR1 MNHEY and CDR2 SVGAGI. This CDR3 has 15 residues. The CDR3: CASSYAGLPGDTQYF. The CDR3 nucleotides are TGTGCCAGCAGTTACGCGGGACTACCGGGGGATACGCAGTATTTT.

The V call is TRBV6-2 or TRBV6-3, the J call TRBJ1-5; the D gene is possibly TRBD1 (5 bases). Between the trimmed V and J ends, which lost 8 bases and 0 bases, there was a span of 8 bases. The CDR3 loop spans 13 amino acids. Germline CDR1 MNHEY, CDR2 SVGEGT. The CDR3 loop is CASGDGSNQPQHF. DNA of the CDR3: TGTGCCAGCGGGGACGGTAGCAATCAGCCCCAGCATTTT.

The rearrangement uses TRBV6-1 and TRBJ2-4; no reliable D call. This CDR3 region has 16 residues. Trimming took off 4 bases at V and 0 bases at J, with 13 bases between the two ends. Germline V gene sequence: CDR1 MNHNS, CDR2 SASEGT. CDR3: CASSVLDEIAKNIQYF. The CDR3 DNA reads as TGTGCCAGCAGTGTATTAGACGAAATAGCCAAAAACATTCAGTACTTC.

This chain uses TRBV12-3 or TRBV12-4 with TRBJ2-5, with 13 bases aligning to TRBD2. The length of the CDR3 is 16 residues. V was pared by 3 bases and J by 5 bases, with 6 bases of the junction left unmatched. CDR3 bases: TGTGCCAGCAGTTTCGGGACTAGCGGGAATCGGGAGACCCAGTACTTC. Its protein is CASSFGTSGNRETQYF.

This clonotype was counted ten times or more. The V gene is TRBV5-1, the J gene TRBJ2-5; D is undetermined. Germline V lookup: CDR1 SGHRS, CDR2 YFSETQ. The CDR3 sequence is 14 residues long. V shed 1 base and J shed 5 bases, with 12 bases lying between them. The CDR3 DNA sequence: TGCGCCAGCAGCTTGAACCCCAGTGGGGAGACCCAGTACTTC. It yields the protein CASSLNPSGETQYF.

The chain employs TRBV2 and TRBJ2-7; the match to TRBD1 covers 8 bases. With the DNA end fitting TRBJ2-5 better, the J assignment may be wrong. Germline V lookup: CDR1 SNHLY, CDR2 FYNNEI. The CDR3 runs 15 residues. CDR3 in amino acids: CASSADRGNKETQYF. The CDR3 coding sequence is TGTGCCAGCAGTGCCGACAGGGGCAACAAAGAGACCCAGTACTTC.

The chain recombines TRBV7-2 with TRBJ1-5; possibly TRBD1 for D (5 bases). V was pared by 5 bases and J by 4 bases, with 18 bases between. Germline assignment: CDR1 SGHTA and CDR2 FQGNSA. The CDR3 consists of 16 residues. CDR3 residues: CASSRGPWQGNQPQHF. CDR3 bases: TGTGCCAGCAGCCGAGGCCCGTGGCAGGGTAATCAGCCCCAGCATTTT. Using reference TRBV7-2 and TRBJ1-5 for the parts outside the CDR3, the full variable domain is GAGVSQSPSNKVTEKGKDVELRCDPISGHTALYWYRQSLGQGLEFLIYFQGNSAPDKSGLPSDRFSAERTGGSVSTLTIQRTQQEDSAVYLCASSRGPWQGNQPQHFGDGTRLSIL.